This T cell receptor beta chain was captured in a study of shared clonotypes between healthy human individuals. The germline V gene encodes CDR1 SQVTM and CDR2 ANQGSEA. V lost 4 bases, J lost 2 bases, and 8 bases lay in between. The CDR3 contains 12 residues. Some clones are missing from TCRdb's copy, which holds only in-frame ones; the method was immunoSEQ multiplex PCR. The sample lists 230,000 or so clones, 50% to 75% occurring once. The rearrangement joins TRBV29-1 to TRBJ1-2; TRBD1 might be the D (5 bases). The TCR originated in a man younger than 40 in good health. The source material was memory CD4+ T cells sorted from blood. Subset reported: CD45RA-negative fraction. The CDR3 is CSVAAGNYGYTF. In DNA, the CDR3 is TGCAGCGTTGCGGCAGGGAACTATGGCTACACCTTC.